The rows below give T cell receptor beta chains drawn from one sample of a study of blood T cell repertoires in COVID-19. Profiled with immunoSEQ multiplex PCR; TCRdb holds only in-frame clones, not every one. The table lists over 200,000 clones, around 87% of them singletons. The sample consisted of PBMCs or T cells enriched from blood (not recorded which). Source of these receptors: a young man who had been exposed to COVID-19. The CDR3 runs from the conserved cysteine through the conserved F or W. A D gene is named only where the DNA matches it firmly. Clone size is stated in some rows and not others, as once, few, many or a class when expanded.

clone size: .
V gene: TRBV4-2
D gene: TRBD1
J gene: TRBJ2-1
CDR3 protein: CASSRPAGQGADEQFF
CDR3 DNA: TGTGCCAGCAGCCGTCCGGCGGGACAGGGGGCTGATGAGCAGTTCTTC

clone size: .
V gene: TRBV4-1
D gene: TRBD1
J gene: TRBJ1-1
CDR3 protein: CASSQAGTGGTGTEAFF
CDR3 DNA: TGCGCCAGCAGCCAAGCTGGGACAGGGGGCACGGGGACTGAAGCTTTCTTT

clone size: .
V gene: TRBV5-1
D gene: TRBD1
J gene: TRBJ2-7
CDR3 protein: CASSPGQDLRNEQYF
CDR3 DNA: TGCGCCAGCAGCCCGGGACAGGACCTTCGGAACGAGCAGTACTTC

clone size: once
V gene: TRBV18
D gene: .
J gene: TRBJ1-3
CDR3 protein: CASNEGDPGNTIYF
CDR3 DNA: TGTGCCAGCAATGAGGGTGACCCTGGAAACACCATATATTTT

clone size: .
V gene: TRBV27
D gene: TRBD1
J gene: TRBJ2-5
CDR3 protein: CASSSRQGAGETQYF
CDR3 DNA: TGTGCCAGCAGTTCCCGACAGGGGGCCGGGGAGACCCAGTACTTC

clone size: .
V gene: TRBV2
D gene: .
J gene: TRBJ1-4
CDR3 protein: CASSPESNEKLFF
CDR3 DNA: TGTGCCAGCAGCCCGGAGTCTAATGAAAAACTGTTTTTT

clone size: .
V gene: TRBV3-1/TRBV3-2
D gene: TRBD2
J gene: TRBJ2-5
CDR3 protein: CASSQHSGGVETQYF
CDR3 DNA: TGTGCCAGCAGCCAACATAGCGGGGGGGTAGAGACCCAGTACTTC

clone size: .
V gene: TRBV6-5
D gene: TRBD1
J gene: TRBJ1-1
CDR3 protein: CASTRDGQGRYAFF
CDR3 DNA: TGTGCCAGCACCCGAGATGGACAGGGGAGGTATGCTTTCTTT

clone size: .
V gene: TRBV29-1
D gene: TRBD1
J gene: TRBJ1-2
CDR3 protein: CSVRRTGGHGYTF
CDR3 DNA: TGCAGCGTTAGACGGACAGGGGGCCATGGCTACACCTTC

clone size: .
V gene: TRBV5-1
D gene: .
J gene: TRBJ1-2
CDR3 protein: CASSLGGADYGYTF
CDR3 DNA: TGCGCCAGCAGCTTAGGGGGGGCAGACTATGGCTACACCTTC

clone size: .
V gene: TRBV7-9
D gene: .
J gene: TRBJ1-3
CDR3 protein: CASSLEGELENTIYF
CDR3 DNA: TGTGCCAGCAGCTTAGAGGGGGAACTAGAAAACACCATATATTTT

clone size: many
V gene: TRBV30
D gene: .
J gene: TRBJ1-5
CDR3 protein: CAWSVANQPQHF
CDR3 DNA: TGTGCCTGGAGTGTAGCCAATCAGCCCCAGCATTTT

clone size: .
V gene: TRBV5-1
D gene: TRBD2
J gene: TRBJ2-3
CDR3 protein: CASSSSEAGGLIVDTQYF
CDR3 DNA: TGCGCCAGCAGCTCGTCAGAAGCGGGGGGGCTAATAGTAGATACGCAGTATTTT

clone size: .
V gene: TRBV29-1
D gene: TRBD1
J gene: TRBJ1-2
CDR3 protein: CSFTGTGGDYGYTF
CDR3 DNA: TGCAGCTTCACCGGGACAGGGGGCGACTATGGCTACACCTTC

clone size: .
V gene: TRBV3-1/TRBV3-2
D gene: TRBD2
J gene: TRBJ2-3
CDR3 protein: CASSQVSGGTDTQYF
CDR3 DNA: TGTGCCAGCAGCCAAGTTAGCGGGGGTACAGATACGCAGTATTTT

clone size: .
V gene: TRBV19
D gene: .
J gene: TRBJ1-2
CDR3 protein: CASSIAAGTPYGYTF
CDR3 DNA: TGTGCCAGTAGTATCGCGGCCGGGACACCCTATGGCTACACCTTC

clone size: few
V gene: TRBV7-9
D gene: .
J gene: TRBJ1-6
CDR3 protein: CASSLRTASSYNSPLHF
CDR3 DNA: TGTGCCAGCAGCTTGCGGACAGCTAGCTCCTATAATTCACCCCTCCACTTT

clone size: .
V gene: TRBV28
D gene: .
J gene: TRBJ1-5
CDR3 protein: CASSAGAQAAELDNQPQHF
CDR3 DNA: TGTGCCAGCAGCGCGGGGGCGCAGGCGGCAGAGTTAGACAATCAGCCCCAGCATTTT

clone size: .
V gene: TRBV2
D gene: TRBD2
J gene: TRBJ2-1
CDR3 protein: CASTRTSGGNEQFF
CDR3 DNA: TGTGCCAGCACGAGGACTAGCGGGGGGAATGAGCAGTTCTTC

clone size: .
V gene: TRBV4-1
D gene: .
J gene: TRBJ1-3
CDR3 protein: CASSQGPQGSGNTIYF
CDR3 DNA: TGCGCCAGCAGCCAAGGACCACAGGGTTCTGGAAACACCATATATTTT

clone size: once
V gene: TRBV3-1/TRBV3-2
D gene: TRBD1
J gene: TRBJ1-1
CDR3 protein: CASSQYGQGDELNTEAFF
CDR3 DNA: TGTGCCAGCAGCCAATACGGACAGGGAGATGAGTTGAACACTGAAGCTTTCTTT

clone size: .
V gene: TRBV6-5
D gene: .
J gene: TRBJ1-2
CDR3 protein: CATGDWDLGYTF
CDR3 DNA: TGTGCCACCGGGGATTGGGATTTGGGCTACACCTTC

clone size: .
V gene: TRBV6-4
D gene: TRBD1
J gene: TRBJ1-1
CDR3 protein: CASSEGQGRTEAFF
CDR3 DNA: TGTGCCAGCAGTGAGGGACAGGGAAGGACTGAAGCTTTCTTT

clone size: .
V gene: TRBV7-2
D gene: .
J gene: TRBJ2-3
CDR3 protein: CASSLGALTTDTQYF
CDR3 DNA: TGTGCCAGCAGCTTAGGGGCCCTAACCACAGATACGCAGTATTTT

clone size: .
V gene: TRBV3-1/TRBV3-2
D gene: TRBD1
J gene: TRBJ1-1
CDR3 protein: CASREEWTGTNTEAFF
CDR3 DNA: TGTGCCAGCAGGGAGGAATGGACAGGGACGAACACTGAAGCTTTCTTT

clone size: .
V gene: TRBV7-3
D gene: TRBD1
J gene: TRBJ1-4
CDR3 protein: CASSQGQGGKLFF
CDR3 DNA: TGTGCCAGCAGCCAGGGACAGGGGGGGAAACTGTTTTTT

clone size: .
V gene: TRBV11-2
D gene: TRBD1
J gene: TRBJ2-3
CDR3 protein: CASSFRSAGGKLGTDTQYF
CDR3 DNA: TGTGCCAGCAGCTTTAGGTCGGCAGGGGGTAAATTGGGCACAGATACGCAGTATTTT

clone size: once
V gene: TRBV15
D gene: .
J gene: TRBJ1-1
CDR3 protein: CATSRDRNTEAFF
CDR3 DNA: TGTGCCACCAGCAGAGATAGGAACACTGAAGCTTTCTTT

clone size: .
V gene: TRBV2
D gene: TRBD2
J gene: TRBJ2-3
CDR3 protein: CASTTSGTSTDTQYF
CDR3 DNA: TGTGCCAGCACAACTAGCGGAACTAGCACAGATACGCAGTATTTT

clone size: .
V gene: TRBV5-3
D gene: .
J gene: TRBJ1-6
CDR3 protein: CARTWGGTPKACSPLHF
CDR3 DNA: TGTGCCAGAACTTGGGGCGGGACTCCAAAGGCATGTTCACCCCTCCACTTT

clone size: .
V gene: TRBV20-1
D gene: TRBD2
J gene: TRBJ2-3
CDR3 protein: CSASVAGSTDTQYF
CDR3 DNA: TGCAGTGCTAGTGTAGCGGGGAGCACAGATACGCAGTATTTT

clone size: .
V gene: TRBV29-1
D gene: TRBD1
J gene: TRBJ1-1
CDR3 protein: CSVEVLRDRTIGAFF
CDR3 DNA: TGCAGCGTTGAGGTTCTTCGGGACAGGACCATAGGGGCTTTCTTT

clone size: .
V gene: TRBV5-4
D gene: .
J gene: TRBJ2-1
CDR3 protein: CASSANSWTDYNEQFF
CDR3 DNA: TGTGCCAGCAGCGCGAATTCCTGGACAGATTACAATGAGCAGTTCTTC

clone size: .
V gene: TRBV15
D gene: TRBD2
J gene: TRBJ2-3
CDR3 protein: CATSVRTSAVGTDTQYF
CDR3 DNA: TGTGCCACCAGCGTCCGGACTAGCGCTGTCGGCACAGATACGCAGTATTTT

clone size: .
V gene: TRBV7-2
D gene: .
J gene: TRBJ2-7
CDR3 protein: CASSFHPSDLGDYEQYF
CDR3 DNA: TGTGCCAGCAGCTTCCACCCTTCCGACCTCGGGGACTACGAGCAGTACTTC

clone size: .
V gene: TRBV5-8
D gene: .
J gene: TRBJ1-5
CDR3 protein: CASTTYREQSAQHF
CDR3 DNA: TGTGCCAGCACTACTTACAGGGAACAATCAGCCCAGCATTTT

clone size: .
V gene: TRBV5-1
D gene: TRBD2
J gene: TRBJ2-1
CDR3 protein: CASSAGLAGELTFSNEQFF
CDR3 DNA: TGCGCCAGCAGCGCGGGACTAGCGGGGGAGCTGACATTCAGCAATGAGCAGTTCTTC

clone size: .
V gene: TRBV3-1/TRBV3-2
D gene: .
J gene: TRBJ2-2
CDR3 protein: CASSQDRRITGELFF
CDR3 DNA: TGTGCCAGCAGCCAAGATCGGAGGATCACCGGGGAGCTGTTTTTT

clone size: few
V gene: TRBV6-5
D gene: .
J gene: TRBJ1-3
CDR3 protein: CASRHRDFSGNTIYF
CDR3 DNA: TGTGCCAGCAGGCACCGGGACTTCTCTGGAAACACCATATATTTT

clone size: .
V gene: TRBV4-3
D gene: TRBD2
J gene: TRBJ2-2
CDR3 protein: CASSQRGGNTGELFF
CDR3 DNA: TGCGCCAGCAGCCAACGGGGGGGCAATACCGGGGAGCTGTTTTTT

clone size: .
V gene: TRBV5-6
D gene: .
J gene: TRBJ1-6
CDR3 protein: CASSWGGSPLHF
CDR3 DNA: TGTGCCAGCAGCTGGGGGGGGTCACCCCTCCACTTT

clone size: .
V gene: TRBV3-1/TRBV3-2
D gene: .
J gene: TRBJ2-7
CDR3 protein: CASSRTGSYEQYF
CDR3 DNA: TGTGCCAGCAGTCGCACAGGGTCCTACGAGCAGTACTTC

clone size: few
V gene: TRBV7-6
D gene: .
J gene: TRBJ2-5
CDR3 protein: CASSLRQADSWETQYF
CDR3 DNA: TGTGCCAGCAGCCTCAGACAGGCCGACTCCTGGGAGACCCAGTACTTC

clone size: .
V gene: TRBV30
D gene: .
J gene: TRBJ2-1
CDR3 protein: CAWSVVGSSYNEQFF
CDR3 DNA: TGTGCCTGGAGTGTGGTGGGGAGCTCCTACAATGAGCAGTTCTTC

clone size: .
V gene: TRBV12-3/TRBV12-4
D gene: .
J gene: TRBJ1-2
CDR3 protein: CASSLEGLGYTF
CDR3 DNA: TGTGCCAGCAGTTTAGAAGGACTTGGCTACACCTTC

clone size: .
V gene: TRBV4-2
D gene: .
J gene: TRBJ1-1
CDR3 protein: CASSQEGGSTEAFF
CDR3 DNA: TGTGCCAGCAGCCAAGAAGGCGGGAGCACTGAAGCTTTCTTT

clone size: .
V gene: TRBV5-1
D gene: TRBD1
J gene: TRBJ1-4
CDR3 protein: CASSLVGQGISDEKLFF
CDR3 DNA: TGCGCCAGCAGCTTGGTAGGACAGGGAATCTCCGATGAAAAACTGTTTTTT

clone size: once
V gene: TRBV7-9
D gene: TRBD1
J gene: TRBJ2-2
CDR3 protein: CASSAGQGYTGELFF
CDR3 DNA: TGTGCCAGCAGCGCGGGACAGGGATACACCGGGGAGCTGTTTTTT

clone size: once
V gene: TRBV9
D gene: .
J gene: TRBJ1-3
CDR3 protein: CASSVEPTGNTIYF
CDR3 DNA: TGTGCCAGCAGCGTAGAGCCCACTGGAAACACCATATATTTT

clone size: .
V gene: TRBV4-1
D gene: TRBD1
J gene: TRBJ2-7
CDR3 protein: CASSQVAGGAYEQYF
CDR3 DNA: TGCGCCAGCAGCCAGGTGGCAGGGGGAGCCTACGAGCAGTACTTC

clone size: .
V gene: TRBV6-1
D gene: .
J gene: TRBJ1-1
CDR3 protein: CASSEAPGNLRTEAFF
CDR3 DNA: TGTGCCAGCAGTGAAGCGCCAGGGAATTTGAGAACTGAAGCTTTCTTT

clone size: once
V gene: TRBV28
D gene: .
J gene: TRBJ1-2
CDR3 protein: CASRPDSNYGYTF
CDR3 DNA: TGTGCCAGCAGACCCGACAGTAACTATGGCTACACCTTC

clone size: .
V gene: TRBV5-1
D gene: TRBD1
J gene: TRBJ1-2
CDR3 protein: CASSLEAGTGIFYGYTF
CDR3 DNA: TGCGCCAGCAGCTTGGAGGCCGGGACAGGGATCTTTTATGGCTACACCTTC

clone size: .
V gene: TRBV7-9
D gene: TRBD1
J gene: TRBJ2-5
CDR3 protein: CASSLARTGKETQYF
CDR3 DNA: TGTGCCAGCAGCTTAGCGAGGACAGGAAAAGAGACCCAGTACTTC